The clone carrying this T cell receptor (beta chain) was picked up one time. Its specificity is not known. The starting material, about 9.5 ml of fresh peripheral blood, provided the PBMCs. RNA transcripts served as template for amplifying TCR beta CDR3 sequences. Following a first-round RT-PCR that used HTBI primers, a second-round multiplex PCR was carried out. TCRdb called the multiplex PCR reads again in MiXCR, with one record for every CDR3 protein. The sample lists under 350,000 distinct CDR3 sequences, about 17% occurring once. This sample was included in a study of Graves' ophthalmopathy and Graves' hyperthyroidism. Study-level results: Blood was where most expanded thyroid clonotypes above 0.001 frequency also turned up.

Sequencing used peripheral blood. The TCR comes from an adult man with Graves' ophthalmopathy.

CDR3 in amino acids: CASSVAPNTEAFF. DNA of the CDR3: TGTGCCAGCAGTGTGGCCCCGAACACTGAAGCTTTCTTT. This rearrangement joins TRBV2 to TRBJ1-1; no reliable D call. The CDR3 runs 13 residues. With 4 bases removed from V and 1 base from J, the gap between germline ends came to 7 bases. Per the germline V gene, CDR1 is SNHLY and CDR2 is FYNNEI.